Listed here is a single T cell receptor beta chain. Its antigen is currently unknown. The source of the sample is a study of T cell clones after liver transplantation. Study in general: Immunosuppression withdrawal was tried within 2 years after liver transplantation in this trial. Draws occurred before transplant, before withdrawal, and after complete or failed withdrawal.

The CDR3 consists of 17 residues. From germline, CDR1 is LNHNV and CDR2 YYDKDF (reference sequence). J lost 2 bases, V lost 3 bases, and 9 bases had no gene match. Regarding the study as a whole: The donor-reactive repertoire was only partly measurable in two subjects, lacking donor cells.

Produced via immunoSEQ multiplex PCR; TCRdb's table is partial and in-frame only. The data show 65,000 to 90,000 clones, roughly nine tenths seen once. The chain carries TRBV15 and TRBJ2-3, with 9 bases identical to TRBD2. The starting material was CD4+ T cells from blood, obtained before liver transplant. The clonotype originates from a human donor who received a liver transplant. CDR3 DNA: TGTGCCACCAGCAGTTCACTAGCGGGCCTCACCACAGATACGCAGTATTTT. This codes for CATSSSLAGLTTDTQYF.